This is a list of T cell receptor beta chains from one sample in a study of graft-versus-host responses after intestinal transplantation. Sequencing used immunoSEQ multiplex PCR; TCRdb keeps in-frame clones, though not all of them. The sample shows 95,000 or so clones, around 90% of them seen only once. The sample was PBMCs, taken about 440 days after intestinal transplant. These receptors all stem from a human patient who received an intestinal transplant, so some T cells may come from the graft donor. CDR3s include the opening cysteine and the closing phenylalanine or tryptophan. A D gene is named only where the DNA matches it firmly. Some rows mark clone size as missing; the rest say once, few, many or name a class of expanded clone.

TRBV6-5,-,14,-,TRBJ2-7,TGTGCCAGCAGTTACTCCCAGGGGTCCTACGAGCAGTACTTC,CASSYSQGSYEQYF
TRBV10-1,TRBD1,16,-,TRBJ1-5,TGCGCCAGCAGTGCTGGGGCCAGGGGGTTTAATGAGCCCCAGCATTTT,CASSAGARGFNEPQHF
TRBV13,-,14,-,TRBJ1-5,TGTGCCAGCAGCTTTAGGGGGAGCAATCAGCCCCAGCATTTT,CASSFRGSNQPQHF
TRBV6-5,-,15,-,TRBJ1-6,TGTGCCAGCGGTCAGCCGGTGTGGGGGAATTCACCCCTCCACTTT,CASGQPVWGNSPLHF
TRBV18,TRBD2,14,-,TRBJ2-3,TGTGCCAGCTCACTTGCGGGACTAGCGGATACGCAGTATTTT,CASSLAGLADTQYF
TRBV13,-,17,-,TRBJ2-7,TGTGCCAGCAGCTTAGGTTTAGGGGGGGCAGAGTTCTACGAGCAGTACTTC,CASSLGLGGAEFYEQYF
TRBV10-1,-,15,-,TRBJ2-7,TGCGCCAGCAGTGAGTCGGGCGGCACCTTCTACGAGCAGTACTTC,CASSESGGTFYEQYF
TRBV5-4,-,15,-,TRBJ1-1,TGTGCCAGCAGCCATCAAAAACAGGGGAACACTGAAGCTTTCTTT,CASSHQKQGNTEAFF
TRBV6-5,-,15,-,TRBJ2-7,TGTGCCAGCAGTTACTCTTTGGGCGGACCCTACGAGCAGTACTTC,CASSYSLGGPYEQYF
TRBV6-6,-,13,once,TRBJ1-1,TGTGCCGCCGCAAGACAGTTCAACACTGAAGCTTTCTTT,CAAARQFNTEAFF
TRBV6-5,TRBD1,11,-,TRBJ1-2,TGTGCCAGCAGGACAGGGGGCGGCTACACCTTC,CASRTGGGYTF
TRBV5-1,TRBD1,15,-,TRBJ1-5,TGCGCCAGCAGCCCGACAGGGTTCGGCAATCAGCCCCAGCATTTT,CASSPTGFGNQPQHF
TRBV13,-,14,-,TRBJ1-1,TGTGCCAGCAGCGTCGTCAGTAGTAACACTGAAGCTTTCTTT,CASSVVSSNTEAFF
TRBV11-2,-,15,once,TRBJ2-5,TGTGCCAGCAGCTTAGAACTAGCAGGGCAAGAGACCCAGTACTTC,CASSLELAGQETQYF
TRBV6-6,TRBD2,15,-,TRBJ2-7,TGTGCCAGCAGTTACCAGACTAGCGGGGGCTGGGAGCAGTACTTC,CASSYQTSGGWEQYF
TRBV4-1,TRBD1,13,-,TRBJ2-1,TGCGCCAGCAGCCAAGGTGGTCTCCAGGGGGTGTTCTTC,CASSQGGLQGVFF
TRBV7-3,TRBD1,14,-,TRBJ2-5,TGTGCCAGCAGCCCGACAGGGTCGGGAGAGACCCAGTACTTC,CASSPTGSGETQYF
TRBV4-1,-,15,-,TRBJ2-7,TGCGCCAGCAGCCAAGTCCCCCCTCCCTCCTACGAGCAGTACTTC,CASSQVPPPSYEQYF
TRBV6-5,-,12,-,TRBJ2-5,TGTGCCAGCAGTTACCTGTTCGGGACCCAGTACTTC,CASSYLFGTQYF
TRBV6-1,-,15,-,TRBJ2-7,TGTGCCAGCACCCCCGCGGGAAGGGGCCTCTACGAGCAGTACTTC,CASTPAGRGLYEQYF
TRBV10-1,-,13,-,TRBJ2-7,TGCGCCAGATGCTCCGGGACCCCCTACGAGCAGTACTTC,CARCSGTPYEQYF
TRBV25-1,-,16,once,TRBJ1-1,TGTGCCAGCAGTGAAGTCACCGAGGTCGGGGAAGCTGAAGCTTTCTTT,CASSEVTEVGEAEAFF
TRBV7-9,-,15,-,TRBJ1-4,TGTGCCAGCAGACCAAGGGGGGGAGCCGGTGAAAAACTGTTTTTT,CASRPRGGAGEKLFF
TRBV10-2,-,15,-,TRBJ1-5,TGCGCCAGCAGTGAGTCGCGACTATTTGGCCAGCCCCAGCATTTT,CASSESRLFGQPQHF
TRBV27,-,17,once,TRBJ2-2,TGTGCCAGCAGTTTATATGGGGGGCCCCAAAACACCGGGGAGCTGTTTTTT,CASSLYGGPQNTGELFF
TRBV7-2,TRBD2,15,-,TRBJ2-3,TGTGCCAGCAGCTTAGTTCTAGCGGGTACAGATACGCAGTATTTT,CASSLVLAGTDTQYF
TRBV29-1,-,15,-,TRBJ1-5,TGCAGCGTAACGTCCGGGACCCAAGCGGGTCAGCCCCAGCATTTT,CSVTSGTQAGQPQHF
TRBV11-2,-,13,-,TRBJ2-3,TGTGCCAGCACCACGGGGTACCCAGATACGCAGTATTTT,CASTTGYPDTQYF
TRBV13,-,16,-,TRBJ2-3,TGTGCCAGCAGCTCAAAAGGGGTGGGGGCAGATGATACGCAGTATTTT,CASSSKGVGADDTQYF
TRBV6-5,-,13,-,TRBJ1-5,TGTGCCAGCGGCAGGGGCGCGGATCAGCCCCAGCATTTT,CASGRGADQPQHF
TRBV29-1,-,11,-,TRBJ1-1,TGCAGCGCCCCGTCGCCGGCTGAGGCTTTCTTT,CSAPSPAEAFF
TRBV2,TRBD1,14,once,TRBJ1-6,TGTGCCAGCCGGTCTGGGGACAGAGGCTCACCCCTCCACTTT,CASRSGDRGSPLHF
TRBV7-6,TRBD1,14,-,TRBJ2-7,TGTGCCAGCAGCCCTCCCGGACAGGCCTACGAGCAGTACTTC,CASSPPGQAYEQYF
TRBV19,-,15,-,TRBJ1-2,TGTGCCAGTAGTATAGCTATTGGGGACTACTATGGCTACACCTTC,CASSIAIGDYYGYTF
TRBV19,TRBD1,15,once,TRBJ2-7,TGTGCCAGTAGCAGCCGGGACAGGGGGCTTTACGAGCAGTACTTC,CASSSRDRGLYEQYF
TRBV9,-,12,once,TRBJ2-7,TGTGCCAGCAGCCCAGACTCCTACGAGCAGTACTTC,CASSPDSYEQYF
TRBV11-2,TRBD1,10,-,TRBJ2-7,TGTGCCAGCAGCCAGGACAGGGCCTACTTC,CASSQDRAYF
TRBV7-9,-,13,-,TRBJ2-7,TGTGCCAGCAGCGCCTCGGTGGGGTACGAGCAGTACTTC,CASSASVGYEQYF
TRBV19,-,14,-,TRBJ1-3,TGTGCCAGTAGTATACAGGACCTAACGAACACCATATATTTT,CASSIQDLTNTIYF
TRBV10-3,-,15,-,TRBJ1-5,TGTGCCATCGGATTCAATGGACAGCAGAATCAGCCCCAGCATTTT,CAIGFNGQQNQPQHF
TRBV5-1,-,14,-,TRBJ1-2,TGCGCCAGCAGCCCTTGGACAGAAAACTATGGCTACACCTTC,CASSPWTENYGYTF
TRBV6-6,-,11,-,TRBJ2-7,TGTGCCAGCAGTTACCGTGGGGAGCAGTACTTC,CASSYRGEQYF
TRBV6-5,TRBD1,15,-,TRBJ2-3,TGTGCCAGCAGTTACGGGACAGGGGACACAGATACGCAGTATTTT,CASSYGTGDTDTQYF
TRBV7-9,-,18,-,TRBJ2-7,TGTGCCAGCAGCTTATCCCTTCATGCCCCCCGGGGCTCCTACGAGCAGTACTTC,CASSLSLHAPRGSYEQYF
TRBV6-5,-,15,-,TRBJ1-4,TGTGCCAGCACCCAGAGACAGAAACTTAATGAAAAACTGTTTTTT,CASTQRQKLNEKLFF
TRBV18,-,17,-,TRBJ1-1,TGTGCCAGCTCACCTCAGGAGGGTAACCGAGGAAACACTGAAGCTTTCTTT,CASSPQEGNRGNTEAFF
TRBV7-6,TRBD1,16,-,TRBJ2-7,TGTGCCAGCAGCTTAACGGGACAGGGGGCTATCGACGAGCAGTACTTC,CASSLTGQGAIDEQYF
TRBV7-3,TRBD1,15,-,TRBJ1-1,TGTGCCAGCAGCCCAGCGGGGGACAGTTACACTGAAGCTTTCTTT,CASSPAGDSYTEAFF
TRBV19,-,15,-,TRBJ2-2,TGTGCCAGTAGTAGATCCGGGACTCTGACCGGGGAGCTGTTTTTT,CASSRSGTLTGELFF
TRBV6-4,TRBD2,15,-,TRBJ2-1,TGTGCCAGCAGTCAGACTAGCGGGGGGGCTAATGAGCAGTTCTTC,CASSQTSGGANEQFF
TRBV9,-,12,-,TRBJ2-1,TGTGCCAGCAGCGCACAGTACAATGAGCAGTTCTTC,CASSAQYNEQFF
TRBV27,TRBD2,16,-,TRBJ2-7,TGTGCCAGCAGTTCCTACCGGTGGTCCGGGAGGTACGAGCAGTACTTC,CASSSYRWSGRYEQYF
TRBV18,TRBD1,15,-,TRBJ1-2,TGTGCCAGCTCCCAGCCGGGACAGGGAGCCTATGGCTACACCTTC,CASSQPGQGAYGYTF
TRBV6-6,-,12,once,TRBJ2-5,TGTGCCGCTAGGGTATCCCAAGAGACCCAGTACTTC,CAARVSQETQYF